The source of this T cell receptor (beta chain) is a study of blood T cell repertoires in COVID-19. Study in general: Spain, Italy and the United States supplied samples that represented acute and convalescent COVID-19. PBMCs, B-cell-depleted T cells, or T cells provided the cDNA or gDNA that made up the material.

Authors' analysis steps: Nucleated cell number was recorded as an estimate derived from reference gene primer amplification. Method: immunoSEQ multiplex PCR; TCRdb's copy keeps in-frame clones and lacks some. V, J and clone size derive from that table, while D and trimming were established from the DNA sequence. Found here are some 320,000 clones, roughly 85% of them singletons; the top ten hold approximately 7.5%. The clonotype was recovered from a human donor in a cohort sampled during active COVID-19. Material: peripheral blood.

CDR3 sequence reads: CASSYSNAGSDEQFF. The CDR3 DNA sequence: TGTGCCAGCAGTTACTCGAATGCGGGGTCCGATGAGCAGTTCTTC. The chain carries TRBV6-6 and TRBJ2-1; the D gene is possibly TRBD2 (6 bases). Germline V gene sequence: CDR1 MNHNY, CDR2 SVGAGI (reference sequence). V dropped 0 bases and J dropped 8 bases, with 14 bases sitting between them. CDR3 length: 15 residues.